This T cell receptor (beta chain) originates from a study of cytomegalovirus exposure and HLA in healthy donors. The CDR3 covers 15 residues. CDR1 and CDR2 from the germline V gene are SGDLS and YYNGEE. Trimming cost V 0 bases and J 4 bases; bases outside gene matches: 7. 13 Jbeta primers and 60 Vbeta primers were used for the PCR. TCRdb's copy holds only in-frame clones and misses some; the assay was immunoSEQ multiplex PCR. The listing records about 72,000 clones. With respect to this clone: Its antigen is currently unknown.

General observations from the study: Several top significant clusters appeared, in a later analysis, to be linked to common viral pathogens. The study flagged around 160 TCR beta chains as cytomegalovirus-associated. The authors reported that TCR beta sequences could predict HLA-A and HLA-B alleles. These predictions were accurate for most subjects in the first cohort.

This receptor was taken from a man aged 40-50 years in good health and CMV-seronegative. This sequence joins TRBV9 and TRBJ2-7; TRBD2 matches 7 bases. The material sequenced was PBMCs. CDR3 residues: CASSVGSWGGYEQYF. As DNA, the CDR3 is TGTGCCAGCAGCGTAGGGAGTTGGGGAGGGTACGAGCAGTACTTC.